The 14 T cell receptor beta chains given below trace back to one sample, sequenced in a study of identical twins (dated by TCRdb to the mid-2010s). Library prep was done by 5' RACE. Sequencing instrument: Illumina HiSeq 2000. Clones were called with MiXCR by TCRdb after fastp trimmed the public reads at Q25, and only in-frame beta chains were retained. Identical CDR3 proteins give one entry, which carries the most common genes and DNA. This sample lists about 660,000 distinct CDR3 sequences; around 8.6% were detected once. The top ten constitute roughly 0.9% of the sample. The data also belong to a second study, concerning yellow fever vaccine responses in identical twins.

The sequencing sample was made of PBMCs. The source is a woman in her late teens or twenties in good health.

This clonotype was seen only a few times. This chain's CDR3 is CASSAVGGASTDTQYF. CDR3 nucleotide sequence: TGTGCCAGCAGCGCGGTAGGGGGGGCGAGCACAGATACGCAGTATTTT. This chain uses TRBV7-2 with TRBJ2-3; tentative D call: TRBD2 (7 bases). Trimming cost V 5 bases and J 0 bases, with 15 bases left between them. The germline V gene encodes CDR1 SGHTA and CDR2 FQGNSA. The CDR3 has 16 residues.

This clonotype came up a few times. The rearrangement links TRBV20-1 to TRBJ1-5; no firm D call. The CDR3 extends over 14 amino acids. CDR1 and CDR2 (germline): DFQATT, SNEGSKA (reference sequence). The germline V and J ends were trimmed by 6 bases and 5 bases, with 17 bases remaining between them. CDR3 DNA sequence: TGCAGTGCGAGTCCAGTTTCGGTGGATCAGCCCCAGCATTTT. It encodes CSASPVSVDQPQHF.

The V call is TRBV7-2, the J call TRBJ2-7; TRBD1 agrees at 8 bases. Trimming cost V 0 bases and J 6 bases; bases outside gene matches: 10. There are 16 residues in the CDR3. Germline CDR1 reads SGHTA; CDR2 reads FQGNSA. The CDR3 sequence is CASSLAPRTGMGEQYF. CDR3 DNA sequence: TGTGCCAGCAGCTTAGCGCCCCGGACAGGGATGGGCGAGCAGTACTTC. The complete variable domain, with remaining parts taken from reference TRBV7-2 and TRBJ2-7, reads GAGVSQSPSNKVTEKGKDVELRCDPISGHTALYWYRQSLGQGLEFLIYFQGNSAPDKSGLPSDRFSAERTGGSVSTLTIQRTQQEDSAVYLCASSLAPRTGMGEQYFGPGTRLTVT.

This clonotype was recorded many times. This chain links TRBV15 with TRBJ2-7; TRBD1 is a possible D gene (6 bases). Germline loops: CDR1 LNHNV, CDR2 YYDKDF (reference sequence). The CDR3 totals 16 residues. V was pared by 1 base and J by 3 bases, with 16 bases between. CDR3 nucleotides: TGTGCCACCAGCAGAGTAAGAGTTGGGACAATCTACGAGCAGTACTTC. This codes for CATSRVRVGTIYEQYF.

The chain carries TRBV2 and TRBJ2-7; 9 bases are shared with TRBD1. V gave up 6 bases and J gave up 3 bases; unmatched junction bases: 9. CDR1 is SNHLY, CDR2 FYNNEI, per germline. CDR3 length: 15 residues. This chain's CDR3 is CASSSRQGVFYEQYF. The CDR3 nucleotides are TGTGCCAGCAGCTCTAGACAGGGGGTGTTCTACGAGCAGTACTTC.

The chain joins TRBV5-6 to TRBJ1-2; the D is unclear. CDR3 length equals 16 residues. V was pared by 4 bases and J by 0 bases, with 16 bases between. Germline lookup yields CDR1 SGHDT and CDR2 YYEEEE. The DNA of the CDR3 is TGTGCCAGCAGCGGCTCGAGTCGGACTACTAACTATGGCTACACCTTC. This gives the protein CASSGSSRTTNYGYTF.

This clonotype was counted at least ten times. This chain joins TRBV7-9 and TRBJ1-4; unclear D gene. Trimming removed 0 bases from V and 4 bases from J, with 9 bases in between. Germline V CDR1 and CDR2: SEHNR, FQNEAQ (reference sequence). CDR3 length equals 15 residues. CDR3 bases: TGTGCCAGCAGCTTAGCGCGTCTTGATAATGAAAAACTGTTTTTT. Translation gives CASSLARLDNEKLFF.

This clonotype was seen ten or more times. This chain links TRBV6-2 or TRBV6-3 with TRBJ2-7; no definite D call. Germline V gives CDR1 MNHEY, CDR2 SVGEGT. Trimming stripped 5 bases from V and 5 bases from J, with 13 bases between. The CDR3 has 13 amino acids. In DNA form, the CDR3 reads TGTGCCAGCAGTCCTTACCCTGGGGACGAGCAGTACTTC. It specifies CASSPYPGDEQYF.

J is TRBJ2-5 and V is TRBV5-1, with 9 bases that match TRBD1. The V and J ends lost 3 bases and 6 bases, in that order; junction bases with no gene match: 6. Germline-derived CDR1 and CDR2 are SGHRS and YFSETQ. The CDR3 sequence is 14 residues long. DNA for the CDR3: TGCGCCAGCAGCTCTGGACAGGGGCTGAAGACCCAGTACTTC. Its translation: CASSSGQGLKTQYF.

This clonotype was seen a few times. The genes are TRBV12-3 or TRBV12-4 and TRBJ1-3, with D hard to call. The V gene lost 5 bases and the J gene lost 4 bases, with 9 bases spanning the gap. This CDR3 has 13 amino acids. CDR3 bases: TGTGCCAGCAGTCTGAGAACCGGAAACACCATATATTTT. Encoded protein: CASSLRTGNTIYF.

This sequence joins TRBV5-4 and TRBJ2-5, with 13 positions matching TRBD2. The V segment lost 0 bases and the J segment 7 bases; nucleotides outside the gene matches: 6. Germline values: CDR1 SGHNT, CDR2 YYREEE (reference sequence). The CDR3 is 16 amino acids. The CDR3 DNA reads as TGTGCCAGCAGCTTGGGAGGGACTAGCGGGGATGTGACCCAGTACTTC. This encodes CASSLGGTSGDVTQYF. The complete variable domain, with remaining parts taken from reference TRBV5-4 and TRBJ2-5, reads ETGVTQSPTHLIKTRGQQVTLRCSSQSGHNTVSWYQQALGQGPQFIFQYYREEENGRGNFPPRFSGLQFPNYSSELNVNALELDDSALYLCASSLGGTSGDVTQYFGPGTRLLVL.

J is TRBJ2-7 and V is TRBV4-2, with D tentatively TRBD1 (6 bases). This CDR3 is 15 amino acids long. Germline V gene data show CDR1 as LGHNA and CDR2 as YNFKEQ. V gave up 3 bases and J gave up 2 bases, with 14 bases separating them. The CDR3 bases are TGTGCCAGCAGCCAGGTGGGGGCGACTACCTACGAGCAGTACTTC. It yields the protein CASSQVGATTYEQYF.

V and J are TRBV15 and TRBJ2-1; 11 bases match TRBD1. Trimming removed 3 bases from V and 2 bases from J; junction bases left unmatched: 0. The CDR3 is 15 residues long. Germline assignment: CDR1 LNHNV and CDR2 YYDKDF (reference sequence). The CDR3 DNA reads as TGTGCCACCAGCAGGGGACAGGGGGCCTACAATGAGCAGTTCTTC. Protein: CATSRGQGAYNEQFF.

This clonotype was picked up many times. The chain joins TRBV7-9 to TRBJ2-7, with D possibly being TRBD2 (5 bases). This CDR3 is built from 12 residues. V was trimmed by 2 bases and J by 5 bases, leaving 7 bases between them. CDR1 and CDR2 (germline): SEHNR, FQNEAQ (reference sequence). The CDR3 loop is CASSLRENEQYF. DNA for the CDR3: TGTGCCAGCAGCTTAAGGGAGAACGAGCAGTACTTC.